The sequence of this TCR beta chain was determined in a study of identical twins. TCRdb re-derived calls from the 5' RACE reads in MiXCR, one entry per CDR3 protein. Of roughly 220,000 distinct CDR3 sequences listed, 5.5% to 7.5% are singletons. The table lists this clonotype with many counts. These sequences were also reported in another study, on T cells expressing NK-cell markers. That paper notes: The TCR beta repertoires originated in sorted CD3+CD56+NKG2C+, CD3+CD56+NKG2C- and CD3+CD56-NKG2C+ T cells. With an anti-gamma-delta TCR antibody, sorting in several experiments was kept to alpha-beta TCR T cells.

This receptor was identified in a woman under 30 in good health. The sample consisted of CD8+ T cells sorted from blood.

The CDR3: CSARDFTGASGGNEQFF. CDR3 in DNA: TGCAGTGCTAGAGATTTCACGGGGGCGTCTGGGGGGAATGAGCAGTTCTTC. The J gene is TRBJ2-1, the V gene TRBV20-1; either TRBD1 or TRBD2 may fit D (6 bases each). The CDR3 extends over 17 amino acids. V lost 0 bases and J lost 7, with 22 bases in between. Germline CDR1 is DFQATT and CDR2 is SNEGSKA (reference sequence).